This T cell receptor beta chain was captured in a study of blood T cell repertoires in COVID-19. Profiling relied on immunoSEQ multiplex PCR, and the TCRdb table lists in-frame clones only, not all of them. The sample consists of 100,000 or so clones, 80% of them appearing once. Germline CDR1 and CDR2: SGHRS and YFSETQ. This CDR3 contains 15 residues. V lost 4 bases and J lost 1; bases outside the gene matches: 6. The chain has TRBV5-1 and TRBJ2-7; 9 bases match TRBD1. The sequence was obtained from a human donor in a cohort sampled during active COVID-19. The specimen sequenced was peripheral blood. In DNA form, the CDR3 reads TGCGCCAGCAGCGCAACCGACAGGGGGTCCTACGAGCAGTACTTC. This sequence encodes CASSATDRGSYEQYF.